Following are 24 T cell receptor beta chains from one sample sequenced in a study of blood T cell repertoires in COVID-19 (dated by TCRdb to the early 2020s). The library was prepared using the immunoSEQ multiplex PCR assay. TCRdb carries this immuneACCESS record with in-frame sequences only. Its versions omit some clonotypes, under half of them owing to an unresolved V gene in the studies checked, with the rest unexplained. This sample has 200,000 to 250,000 clones in its table, and almost 90% of those were observed once. The top ten clones comprise around 2.8% of the sample. What was sequenced was peripheral blood. The receptors shown here come from a woman aged 60-75 years with acute or convalescent COVID-19.

The CDR3 region is CASSVTGRTDTQYF. In DNA form, the CDR3 reads TGTGCCAGCAGCGTGACAGGGCGCACAGATACGCAGTATTTT. The rearrangement joins TRBV5-5 to TRBJ2-3, with TRBD1 matching over 7 bases. CDR1 SGHKS and CDR2 YYEKEE come from the germline V gene (reference sequence). The CDR3 has 14 amino acids. V shed 4 bases and J 1 base; nucleotides not matched to a gene: 3.

V gene TRBV10-3 combines with J gene TRBJ2-3, with TRBD2 matching 9 bases. This CDR3 region has 14 residues. Germline CDR1 ENHRY, CDR2 SYGVKD. Trimming removed 6 bases from V and 1 base from J; junction bases left unmatched: 2. CDR3 sequence (DNA): TGTGCCATCAGCGCTAGCGGGGGCACAGATACGCAGTATTTT. Translation: CAISASGGTDTQYF.

On this clone: Additional DNA sequences in this sample encode the identical CDR3. The rearrangement uses TRBV18 and TRBJ2-7; 11 bases fit TRBD1. The trim removed 3 bases at V and 3 bases at J, leaving 1 base unmatched. This CDR3 is 14 amino acids long. The germline V gene has CDR1 KGHSH and CDR2 LQKENI. CDR3 nucleotide sequence: TGTGCCAGCTCACCTGGGACAGGGGGCTACGAGCAGTACTTC. Translating it yields CASSPGTGGYEQYF.

The gene calls are TRBV18 and TRBJ2-7, with TRBD1 matching 7 bases. The CDR3 is made up of 13 amino acids. The junction had 1 base not matched to a gene; V was cut back by 2 bases and J by 3 bases. Germline values: CDR1 KGHSH, CDR2 LQKENI. CDR3 protein: CASSPGTVYEQYF. As DNA, the CDR3 is TGTGCCAGCTCACCAGGGACAGTCTACGAGCAGTACTTC.

The chain is built from TRBV4-3 and TRBJ2-1; 7 nucleotides line up with TRBD1. With 1 base clipped from V and 5 bases from J, the junction kept 5 bases outside the gene matches. The CDR3 runs 15 residues. Germline V gene sequence: CDR1 LGHNA, CDR2 YSLEER. CDR3 in amino acids: CASSQGDRADNEQFF. In DNA, the CDR3 is TGCGCCAGCAGCCAAGGAGACAGGGCCGACAATGAGCAGTTCTTC.

This chain connects TRBV5-1 to TRBJ1-4, with D perhaps TRBD1 (5 bases). Germline V gene sequence: CDR1 SGHRS, CDR2 YFSETQ. This CDR3 contains 15 residues. Deletions cut 0 bases from V and 7 bases from J, with 13 bases between. Here the CDR3 reads CASSLAPGGREKLFF. CDR3 coding DNA: TGCGCCAGCAGCTTGGCTCCGGGGGGACGTGAAAAACTGTTTTTT.

This sequence joins TRBV2 and TRBJ1-5, with no clear D. Trimming cost V 5 bases and J 7 bases, with 21 bases left between them. CDR3 size: 16 residues. CDR1 and CDR2 from the germline V gene are SNHLY and FYNNEI. DNA of the CDR3: TGTGCCAGCAGTTTCACGCCCATCGGGAGTTTCCAGCCCCAGCATTTT. This sequence encodes CASSFTPIGSFQPQHF.

The V gene is TRBV28, the J gene TRBJ2-7; TRBD2 agrees at 12 bases. CDR1 and CDR2 from the germline V gene are MDHEN and SYDVKM. The CDR3 consists of 16 residues. Trimming removed 6 bases from V and 0 bases from J; junction bases left unmatched: 6. The CDR3 region is CASSQTSGGLSYEQYF. Written as DNA, the CDR3 is TGTGCCAGCAGCCAGACTAGCGGGGGCCTCTCCTACGAGCAGTACTTC. Combining the CDR3 with reference TRBV28 and TRBJ2-7 gives the whole variable domain DVKVTQSSRYLVKRTGEKVFLECVQDMDHENMFWYRQDPGLGLRLIYFSYDVKMKEKGDIPEGYSVSREKKERFSLILESASTNQTSMYLCASSQTSGGLSYEQYFGPGTRLTVT.

The chain combines TRBV29-1 with TRBJ1-2; D might be TRBD1 (5 bases). CDR3 length equals 13 residues. Trimming removed 1 base at V and 6 bases at J, with 12 bases between. Per germline, CDR1 SQVTM and CDR2 ANQGSEA. The CDR3: CSVEGEGADGYTF. As DNA, the CDR3 is TGCAGCGTTGAAGGGGAAGGGGCAGATGGCTACACCTTC.

As regards this clone: The sample has other DNA sequences that encode this CDR3 too. This chain connects TRBV6-5 to TRBJ1-5, with 7 bases matching TRBD1. J gave up 2 bases and V 0 bases, and 1 base lay outside the gene matches. The CDR3 is 15 amino acids. The germline gives CDR1 MNHEY, CDR2 SVGAGI. The CDR3 bases are TGTGCCAGCAGTTACTCGAGGGGGCGCAATCAGCCCCAGCATTTT. Amino acid sequence: CASSYSRGRNQPQHF.

The chain combines TRBV7-9 with TRBJ2-1; D is uncertain. The V gene lost 5 bases and the J gene lost 6 bases, with 17 bases spanning the gap. Looked up from germline, CDR1 is SEHNR and CDR2 is FQNEAQ (reference sequence). This CDR3 has 15 residues. The CDR3 sequence: CASSPQVLILNEQFF. The CDR3 bases are TGTGCCAGCAGCCCGCAGGTTCTTATCCTCAATGAGCAGTTCTTC. Drawing the rest from reference TRBV7-9 and TRBJ2-1, the complete variable domain is DTGVSQNPRHKITKRGQNVTFRCDPISEHNRLYWYRQTLGQGPEFLTYFQNEAQLEKSRLLSDRFSAERPKGSFSTLEIQRTEQGDSAMYLCASSPQVLILNEQFFGPGTRLTVL.

This clone was found a few times. The genes are TRBV6-5 and TRBJ1-6; D is perhaps TRBD1 (6 bases). CDR1 MNHEY and CDR2 SVGAGI come from the germline V gene. The CDR3 has 15 amino acids. V was pared by 6 bases and J by 5 bases, with 14 bases between. CDR3 protein: CASSLGTPDNSPLHF. The CDR3 DNA reads as TGTGCCAGCAGCCTCGGGACACCCGATAATTCACCCCTCCACTTT.

Notes on this clone: The DNA is left out, because the CDR3 cannot be placed on it with certainty; the CDR3 is given as TCRdb lists it. The chain has TRBV12-3 or TRBV12-4 and TRBJ1-2. The CDR3 numbers 12 amino acids, ends counted. CDR3 protein: CASSLEREGYTF.

This clone has only a few counts. V is TRBV30 and J is TRBJ2-5; 10 bases agree with TRBD2. The J segment lost 6 bases and the V segment lost 4 bases, leaving 5 bases of the junction unmatched. The CDR3 has 13 residues. Germline V CDR1 and CDR2: GTSNPN, SVGIG (reference sequence). CDR3 DNA sequence: TGTGCCTGGACTAGCGGGAGCTCGAAGACCCAGTACTTC. As protein: CAWTSGSSKTQYF.

This clone appeared a single time. The gene calls are TRBV21-1 and TRBJ2-7; TRBD2 is taken as the D call from the table, unchecked against the DNA. TRBV21-1 is a recognized pseudogene. The CDR3 spans 17 residues. The CDR3 region has the DNA TGTGCCAGCAGCAATAAGATGTATAAAGGGCGCGGGTACGAGCAGTACTTC. The encoded protein is CASSNKMYKGRGYEQYF.

This clone was seen only a few times. The CDR3 spells CASSPGQEIYGYTF. The CDR3 DNA reads as TGTGCCAGCAGCCCGGGACAGGAAATCTATGGCTACACCTTC. This chain connects TRBV5-4 to TRBJ1-2, with 8 positions matching TRBD1. Germline values: CDR1 SGHNT, CDR2 YYREEE (reference sequence). V trimming: 4 bases; J trimming: 4 bases; junction bases outside the gene matches: 6. The CDR3 runs 14 residues.

This clone is a singleton in its sample. The V gene is TRBV2, the J gene TRBJ1-3; D remains unclear. This CDR3 comprises 13 residues. V lost 4 bases to trimming and J lost 4 bases, with 8 bases between them. Germline V gives CDR1 SNHLY, CDR2 FYNNEI. This chain's CDR3 is CASSGTEGNTIYF. DNA for the CDR3: TGTGCCAGCAGTGGGACTGAGGGAAACACCATATATTTT.

The gene calls are TRBV5-1 and TRBJ1-2, with 10 bases fitting TRBD1. The length of the CDR3 is 15 residues. The trim removed 4 bases at V and 2 bases at J, leaving 5 bases unmatched. Germline V gives CDR1 SGHRS, CDR2 YFSETQ. CDR3 coding DNA: TGCGCCAGCAGCCTGACAGGGGGCCTCAACTATGGCTACACCTTC. Protein: CASSLTGGLNYGYTF. Filled out from reference TRBV5-1 and TRBJ1-2, the complete variable domain reads KAGVTQTPRYLIKTRGQQVTLSCSPISGHRSVSWYQQTPGQGLQFLFEYFSETQRNKGNFPGRFSGRQFSNSRSEMNVSTLELGDSALYLCASSLTGGLNYGYTFGSGTRLTVV.

The rearrangement joins TRBV18 to TRBJ1-4; 9 nucleotides match TRBD1. This CDR3 spans 14 amino acids. In germline, CDR1 is KGHSH, CDR2 LQKENI. V gave up 6 bases and J gave up 5 bases; unmatched junction bases: 4. CDR3 sequence reads: CASSRDRENEKLFF. CDR3 nucleotide sequence: TGTGCCAGCTCCAGGGACAGGGAGAATGAAAAACTGTTTTTT. Full variable domain (outside the CDR3, taken from reference TRBV18 and TRBJ1-4): NAGVMQNPRHLVRRRGQEARLRCSPMKGHSHVYWYRQLPEEGLKFMVYLQKENIIDESGMPKERFSAEFPKEGPSILRIQQVVRGDSAAYFCASSRDRENEKLFFGSGTQLSVL.

This chain connects TRBV5-4 to TRBJ1-2; TRBD1 might be the D (6 bases). V lost 0 bases and J 0 bases, leaving 9 bases between the germline ends. Looked up from germline, CDR1 is SGHNT and CDR2 is YYREEE (reference sequence). This CDR3 has 15 amino acids. The chain's CDR3 is CASSLEQGANYGYTF. CDR3 in DNA: TGTGCCAGCAGCTTGGAACAGGGAGCTAACTATGGCTACACCTTC.

The chain recombines TRBV10-2 with TRBJ2-7, with D possibly TRBD1 on 6 matching bases. CDR1 is WSHSY and CDR2 is SAAADI in the germline V gene. The V gene lost 5 bases and the J gene lost 11 bases, with 19 bases spanning the gap. This CDR3 has 13 residues. CDR3: CASSLRDRSEEYF. CDR3 coding DNA: TGCGCCAGCAGTCTACGAGACAGGTCCGAAGAGTACTTC.

The chain uses TRBV24-1 and TRBJ2-7; 9 positions agree with TRBD1. Near its end, the DNA agrees better with TRBJ2-5, so the J call may be wrong. CDR1 KGHDR and CDR2 SFDVKD come from the germline V gene. The CDR3 loop spans 16 amino acids. CDR3 protein: CATSDSTGGWQETQYF. The CDR3 bases are TGTGCCACCAGTGATTCAACAGGGGGCTGGCAAGAGACCCAGTACTTC.

This sequence joins TRBV3-1 (or the pseudogene TRBV3-2) and TRBJ2-1, with 7 nucleotides matching TRBD2. V lost 0 bases to trimming and J lost 8 bases; unmatched junction nucleotides: 13. Germline-derived CDR1 and CDR2 are LGHDT and YNNKEL (reference sequence). This CDR3 contains 17 residues. CDR3 DNA: TGTGCCAGCAGCCAAGATCGCGGGGGAGGGGCTCGGGATGAGCAGTTCTTC. Translation: CASSQDRGGGARDEQFF.

This CDR3 is CASSPRGTSFEQFF. CDR3 nucleotides: TGTGCCAGCAGCCCCCGCGGGACTAGCTTTGAGCAGTTCTTC. This chain uses TRBV6-5 with TRBJ2-1; 9 bases map to TRBD2. In germline, CDR1 is MNHEY, CDR2 SVGAGI. The CDR3 is 14 residues long. Trimming cost V 6 bases and J 9 bases; bases outside gene matches: 9.